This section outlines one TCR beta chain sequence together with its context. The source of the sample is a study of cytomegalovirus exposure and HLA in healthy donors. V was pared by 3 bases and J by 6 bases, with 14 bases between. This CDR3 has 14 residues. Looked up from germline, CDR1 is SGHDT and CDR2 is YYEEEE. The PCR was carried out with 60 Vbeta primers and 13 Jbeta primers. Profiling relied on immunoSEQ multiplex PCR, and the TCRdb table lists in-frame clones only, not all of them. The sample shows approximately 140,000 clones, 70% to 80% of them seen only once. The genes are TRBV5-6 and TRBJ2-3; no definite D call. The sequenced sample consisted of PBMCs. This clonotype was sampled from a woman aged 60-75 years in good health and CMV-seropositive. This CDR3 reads CASSSPQPRDTQYF. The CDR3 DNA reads TGTGCCAGCAGCTCCCCCCAGCCCAGGGATACGCAGTATTTT.